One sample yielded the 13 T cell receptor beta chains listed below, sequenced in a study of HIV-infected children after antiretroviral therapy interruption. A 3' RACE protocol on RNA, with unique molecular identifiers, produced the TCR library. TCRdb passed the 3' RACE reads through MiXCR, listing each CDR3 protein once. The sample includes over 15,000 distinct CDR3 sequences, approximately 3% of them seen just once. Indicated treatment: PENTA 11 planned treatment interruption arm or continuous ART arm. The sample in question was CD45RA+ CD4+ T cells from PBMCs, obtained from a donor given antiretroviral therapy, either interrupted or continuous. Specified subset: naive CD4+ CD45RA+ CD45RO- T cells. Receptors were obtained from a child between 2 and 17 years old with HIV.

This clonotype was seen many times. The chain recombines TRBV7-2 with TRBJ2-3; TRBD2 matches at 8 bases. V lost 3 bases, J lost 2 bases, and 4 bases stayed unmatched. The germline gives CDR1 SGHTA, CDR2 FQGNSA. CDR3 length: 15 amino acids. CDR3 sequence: CASSFQTSDTDTQYF. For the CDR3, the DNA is TGTGCCAGCAGCTTCCAGACTAGCGACACAGATACGCAGTATTTT.

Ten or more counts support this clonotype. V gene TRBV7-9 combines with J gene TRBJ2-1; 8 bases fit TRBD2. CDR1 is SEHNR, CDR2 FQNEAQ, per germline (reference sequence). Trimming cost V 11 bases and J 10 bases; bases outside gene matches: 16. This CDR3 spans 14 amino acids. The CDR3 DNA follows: TGTGCCGGACTGGGTTCACGGGGGGGGGGCGAGCAGTTCTTC. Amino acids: CAGLGSRGGGEQFF.

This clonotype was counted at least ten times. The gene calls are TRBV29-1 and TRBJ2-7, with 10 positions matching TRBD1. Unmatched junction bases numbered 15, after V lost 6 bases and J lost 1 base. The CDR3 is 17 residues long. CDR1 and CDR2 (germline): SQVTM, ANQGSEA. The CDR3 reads CSVWGQGTRLDSYEQYF. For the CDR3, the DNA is TGCAGCGTCTGGGGACAGGGGACCCGGCTCGATTCCTACGAGCAGTACTTC.

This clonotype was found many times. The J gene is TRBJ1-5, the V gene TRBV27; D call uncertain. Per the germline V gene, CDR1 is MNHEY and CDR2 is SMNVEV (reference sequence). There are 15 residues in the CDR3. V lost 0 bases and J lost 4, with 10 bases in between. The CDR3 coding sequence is TGTGCCAGCAGTTTATCGATGACCGAGAATCAGCCCCAGCATTTT. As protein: CASSLSMTENQPQHF.

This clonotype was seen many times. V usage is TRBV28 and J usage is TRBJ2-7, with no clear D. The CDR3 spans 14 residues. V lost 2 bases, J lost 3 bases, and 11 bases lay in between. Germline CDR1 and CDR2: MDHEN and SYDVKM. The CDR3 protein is CASSLGGTSYEQYF. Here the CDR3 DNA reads TGTGCCAGCAGTTTAGGCGGTACCAGCTACGAGCAGTACTTC.

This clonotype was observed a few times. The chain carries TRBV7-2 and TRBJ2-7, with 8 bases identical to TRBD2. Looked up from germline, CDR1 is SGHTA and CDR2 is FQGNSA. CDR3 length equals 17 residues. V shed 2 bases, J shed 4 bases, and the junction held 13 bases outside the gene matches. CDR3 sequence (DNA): TGTGCCAGCAGCTTATTCCGACTAGCGAATCCCATATACGAGCAGTACTTC. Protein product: CASSLFRLANPIYEQYF.

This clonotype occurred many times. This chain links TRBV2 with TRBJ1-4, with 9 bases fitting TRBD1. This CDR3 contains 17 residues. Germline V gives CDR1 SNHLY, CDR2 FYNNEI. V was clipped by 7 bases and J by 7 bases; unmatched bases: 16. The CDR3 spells CASNAGTGPSTGEKLFF. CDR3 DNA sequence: TGTGCCAGCAACGCCGGGACAGGGCCGTCAACCGGTGAAAAACTGTTTTTT.

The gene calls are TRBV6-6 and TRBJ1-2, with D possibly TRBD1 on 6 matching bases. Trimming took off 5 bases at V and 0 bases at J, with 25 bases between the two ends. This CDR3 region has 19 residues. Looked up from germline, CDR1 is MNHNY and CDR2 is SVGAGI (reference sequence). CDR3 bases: TGTGCCAGCAGTGTTCAGCAATCCGGTGTGTGGGGGCCTAACTATGGCTACACCTTC. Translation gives CASSVQQSGVWGPNYGYTF.

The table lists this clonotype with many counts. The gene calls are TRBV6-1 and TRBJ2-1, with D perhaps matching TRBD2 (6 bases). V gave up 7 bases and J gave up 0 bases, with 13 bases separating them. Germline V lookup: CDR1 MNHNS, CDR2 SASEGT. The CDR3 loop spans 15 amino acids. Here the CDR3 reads CASKSLASSYNEQFF. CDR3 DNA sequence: TGTGCCAGCAAATCCCTAGCGTCCTCCTACAATGAGCAGTTCTTC.

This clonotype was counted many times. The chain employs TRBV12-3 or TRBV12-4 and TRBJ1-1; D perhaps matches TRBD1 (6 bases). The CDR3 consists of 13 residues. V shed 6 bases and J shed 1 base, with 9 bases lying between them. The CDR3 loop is CASRAGQNTEAFF. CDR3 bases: TGTGCCAGCAGGGCGGGACAGAACACTGAAGCTTTCTTT.

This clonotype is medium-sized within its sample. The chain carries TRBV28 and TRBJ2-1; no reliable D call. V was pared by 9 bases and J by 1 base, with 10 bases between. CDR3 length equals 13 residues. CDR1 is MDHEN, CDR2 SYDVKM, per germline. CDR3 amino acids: CASQTGSYNEQFF. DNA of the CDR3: TGTGCCAGTCAGACGGGTTCCTACAATGAGCAGTTCTTC.

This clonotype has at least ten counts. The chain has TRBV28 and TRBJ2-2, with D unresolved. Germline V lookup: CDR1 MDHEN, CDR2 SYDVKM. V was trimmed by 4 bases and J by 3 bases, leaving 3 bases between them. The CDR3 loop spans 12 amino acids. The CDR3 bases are TGTGCCAGCAGTTCTTACACCGGGGAGCTGTTTTTT. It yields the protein CASSSYTGELFF.

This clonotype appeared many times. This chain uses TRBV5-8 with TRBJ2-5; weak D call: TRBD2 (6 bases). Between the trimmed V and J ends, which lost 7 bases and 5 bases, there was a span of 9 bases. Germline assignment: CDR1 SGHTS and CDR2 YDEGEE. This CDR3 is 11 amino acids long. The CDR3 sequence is CASGGSETQYF. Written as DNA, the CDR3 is TGTGCCAGCGGGGGGTCGGAGACCCAGTACTTC.